This T cell receptor beta chain is from a study of T-cell memory formation after mild COVID-19 (dated by TCRdb to about 2021). In the study overall: TCR sequence clusters from the two donors were found to be largely donor specific. Two young, previously healthy adult volunteers, one female and one male, were included in the cohort. T-cell clones expanding and contracting after mild COVID-19 in a couple of donors were tracked by longitudinal TCRalpha and TCRbeta repertoire sequencing.

This clonotype was observed a handful of times. The antigen it recognizes is unknown. The input lacks base qualities; no much larger clone sits a single base away. Here V drops 3 bases and J drops 4 bases, and the junction holds 8 bases not matched to any gene. Sequences MGHRA (CDR1) and YSYEKL (CDR2) are obtained from the germline V gene. The CDR3 goes from the cysteine to the phenylalanine over 15 residues. Left in the record is the CDR3 DNA by itself, 45 bases read in frame from the first base. PBMCs were isolated by Ficoll-Paque density gradient centrifugation. What the study reported, not specific to this receptor: Contracting CD4+ clones appeared mostly in the CM and EM memory subsets, whereas CD8+ clones were enriched in EMRA. Some responding clones were detected in pre-infection memory, suggesting pre-existing cross-reactive memory T cells joined the SARS-CoV-2 response. SARS-CoV-2 specificity of the second-wave clones peaking on day 37 was not confirmed. Only a couple of mild cases were covered by the study, and larger cohorts that include severe cases with pre-infection samples were considered necessary. Balanced CD4/CD8 phenotypes were observed for clones contracting from day 15 to 85, whereas a bias towards CD4+ was observed for a second wave of clones expanding from day 15 to 37.

Sequencing instrument: Illumina NovaSeq 6000. TCRalpha and TCRbeta cDNA libraries were constructed by 5'RACE with constant-segment primers, with sample barcodes and unique molecular identifiers being introduced. RNA was extracted from every sample with Trizol reagent. Libraries were amplified in two PCR steps, with a second sample barcode and Illumina TruSeq adapters added in the second step. Sequencing of libraries was performed on an Illumina NovaSeq with 2 x 150 bp paired-end reads. The paper's data handling went like this. Demultiplexing of reads and collapsing into UMI-guided consensus sequences were performed with migec v1.2.7. Using mixcr v2.1.11, UMI consensuses were aligned to TRA and TRB V and J templates and then assembled into clonotypes. A clonotype was counted as expanded or contracted only when both edgeR and NoisET called the clonotype significant, with the noise models trained on biological replicates. For edgeR calls, a false discovery rate-adjusted p below 0.01 and a log2 fold-change threshold of 1 were applied. As an exploratory analysis of dynamics, max-normalized trajectories of the 1000 most abundant clonotypes were examined with PCA combined with hierarchical clustering. The CD4 or CD8 phenotype of responding clones was assigned using the separately sequenced CD4+ and CD8+ repertoires. TCRdb trimmed public reads at Q25 via fastp, called clones via MiXCR and kept in-frame beta chains. For every CDR3 protein sequence, its rows merge into one entry that carries the most common genes and DNA. The authors' filters were not applied to this entry. In this sample the table shows approximately 500,000 distinct CDR3 sequences, 20% to 25% of which occur a single time. Approximately 13% of the sample comes from the top ten.

Sequencing was done on a sample of PBMCs or a T cell subset sorted from them (not recorded which). The TCR was taken from an adult woman who had mild COVID-19 (a few samples of this study predate the infection). The sample titles of this study are shuffled in the database, so cell type and time point are left out; the donor was told from shared clones. Rearrangement joined TRBV4-1 to TRBJ1-1; 7 middle bases align to TRBD1. The CDR3 reads as follows: CASSQSFRGRTEAFF. The nucleotides are TGCGCCAGCAGCCAGTCATTTAGGGGGCGCACTGAAGCTTTCTTT.